A selection of T cell receptor beta chains follows, all from one sample in a study of a mutant IDH1 vaccine in newly diagnosed glioma. The method was immunoSEQ multiplex PCR; TCRdb's version includes in-frame clones alone and lacks a portion of them. The table has around 61,000 clones, about 87% seen once. These receptors lack a known antigen. The source material was PBMCs, sampled from a glioma patient whose treatment included an IDH1 peptide vaccine. Source of these receptors: a woman aged 40 to 50 with glioma. CDR3s include the opening cysteine and the closing phenylalanine or tryptophan. A D gene is named only where the DNA matches it firmly.

CDR3 DNA	CDR3 protein	D gene	V gene	J gene
TGTGCCAGCAGCTCTAGCGGGACCAACTACGAGCAGTACTTC	CASSSSGTNYEQYF	TRBD2	TRBV7-8	TRBJ2-7
TGTGCCACCAGCCCCGGCCCAGGGGGTAAAGCTCTGCGAGCTTTCTTT	CATSPGPGGKALRAFF	TRBD1	TRBV15	TRBJ1-1
TGTGCCAGCAGCTTCACAGGGGTGGGCACCGGGGAGCTGTTTTTT	CASSFTGVGTGELFF	TRBD1	TRBV27	TRBJ2-2
TGTGCCAGCAGTTTATCGTTGTGGTTTAGAAATGAGCAGTTCTTC	CASSLSLWFRNEQFF	.	TRBV28	TRBJ2-1
TGTGCCAGCGGGGACGGAATTATAGCCAAAAACATTCAGTACTTC	CASGDGIIAKNIQYF	.	TRBV2	TRBJ2-4
TGCGCCAGCAGCCTCGAAGGGGTGGCCTACAATGAGCAGTTCTTC	CASSLEGVAYNEQFF	.	TRBV4-1	TRBJ2-1
TGTGCCAGCAGCTTAACATGTCCGGGGCGGGAGGAGCCCTACGAGCAGTACTTC	CASSLTCPGREEPYEQYF	TRBD2	TRBV7-3	TRBJ2-7
TGTGCCAGTAGGGTTCAGGGGTCGAACACCGGGGAGCTGTTTTTT	CASRVQGSNTGELFF	.	TRBV19	TRBJ2-2
TGCGCCAGCAGCTTGGGGGGTGTTCCTACCATGAACACTGAAGCTTTCTTT	CASSLGGVPTMNTEAFF	.	TRBV5-1	TRBJ1-1
TGTGCCAGCTCACCTCCCTGGGGACAGGGGGCCAAAAACATTCAGTACTTC	CASSPPWGQGAKNIQYF	TRBD1	TRBV18	TRBJ2-4
TGCGCCAGCAGCCGGGGGCTGGAGAACACCGGGGAGCTGTTTTTT	CASSRGLENTGELFF	.	TRBV5-1	TRBJ2-2